The table lists the clone carrying this T cell receptor (beta chain) with many counts. Patients who had autoimmune disease history or got systemic immunosuppression were left out. The sample comes from a study of OX40 agonist ivuxolimab in advanced cancers. As for the study in general: An agonistic anti-OX40 (CD134) antibody, ivuxolimab, was used to treat the patients.

Germline assignment: CDR1 GTSNPN and CDR2 SVGIG (reference sequence). There are 13 residues in the CDR3. Between the trimmed V and J ends, which lost 3 bases and 7 bases, there was a span of 12 bases. Clones were read by immunoSEQ multiplex PCR, and TCRdb kept only the in-frame ones, dropping some. This sample yields roughly 80,000 clones, of which 65% to 90% are seen a single time; roughly 0.66% belongs to the top ten. The receptor comes from an adult with an advanced solid tumor such as melanoma, head and neck, liver or kidney cancer. The sample consisted of CD4+ or CD8+ T cells sorted from blood, taken in a trial of the OX40 agonist ivuxolimab. The chain uses TRBV30 and TRBJ1-4, with D tentatively TRBD1 (5 bases). The CDR3 reads CAWSTRTGEKLFF. The CDR3 DNA follows: TGTGCCTGGAGCACCCGAACAGGTGAAAAACTGTTTTTT.